The source of this TCR beta chain is a study of T cell repertoires in cytomegalovirus infection. Overall study findings and caveats: It was HLA-C-restricted CMV-specific TCR beta clonotypes that dominated the response ex vivo. Carriers of CMV and the relevant HLA type were discriminated by public TCR beta frequency.

TCRdb re-analysed the reads in MiXCR, keeping a single row per CDR3 protein. Of approximately 120,000 distinct CDR3 sequences in the sample, 25% to 35% were seen once. V was pared by 0 bases and J by 9 bases, with 18 bases of the junction left unmatched. The CDR3 covers 20 residues. Germline values: CDR1 MGHRA, CDR2 YSYEKL. To note about this clonotype: The antigen remains unidentified.

The chain is built from TRBV4-1 and TRBJ2-1; 12 bases agree with TRBD2. The specimen was CD8+ T cells from cultured PBMCs, collected from culture after CMV antigen stimulation. The sequence was obtained from a human donor in good health (CMV status not recorded). Some clones in this sample may be carry-over from other donors' samples. Here the CDR3 DNA reads TGCGCCAGCAGCCAAGATCGTATTGGGGCTAGCGGGGGGGCTGATCGTGAGCAGTTCTTC. It codes for CASSQDRIGASGGADREQFF.